This T cell receptor beta chain was observed in a study of shared clonotypes between healthy human individuals. Participating donors were healthy, HIV-negative adults free of recent acute infections or vaccinations. The CDR3 length is 12 residues. The germline CDR1 and CDR2 sequences are SEHNR and FQNEAQ (reference sequence). Trimming removed 5 bases at V and 4 bases at J, with 6 bases between. Researchers ran the assay at a deep level. Clones were read by immunoSEQ multiplex PCR, and TCRdb kept only the in-frame ones, dropping some. This sample has about 690,000 clones; less than 95% occur once, and the top ten carry about 34%. Remarks on this clone: A much more abundant neighbour one base away suggests this may be a read error.

J is TRBJ1-3 and V is TRBV7-9; D is unclear. What was sequenced was memory CD8+ T cells from PBMCs. Subset reported: CD45RO+ cells pooled with CCR7-negative TemRA cells. This TCR was recovered from a man aged 18-30 years in good health. Some clones in this sample may be carry-over from other donors' samples. The CDR3 region is CASSPEGNTIYF. CDR3 nucleotide sequence: TGTGCCAGCAGCCCAGAGGGAAACACCATATATTTT. Combining the CDR3 with reference TRBV7-9 and TRBJ1-3 gives the whole variable domain DTGVSQNPRHKITKRGQNVTFRCDPISEHNRLYWYRQTLGQGPEFLTYFQNEAQLEKSRLLSDRFSAERPKGSFSTLEIQRTEQGDSAMYLCASSPEGNTIYFGEGSWLTVV.